The present TCR beta chain was sequenced within a study of cytomegalovirus exposure and HLA in healthy donors. In the study overall: The roughly 700 first-cohort repertoires and the approximately 130 validation repertoires shared the same platform, a later analysis reported.

The CDR3 spans 16 residues. J gave up 0 bases and V 2 bases, and 7 bases lay outside the gene matches. Germline CDR1 and CDR2: SGHNT and YYREEE (reference sequence). Donors came from a validation cohort of about 120 subjects, distinct from the first 666-subject cohort. Notes on this clone: Its antigen remains unidentified.

General study findings and limits: According to a later analysis, TCR clusters from the first cohort tended to co-occur in the roughly 110 validation repertoires. Some TCR beta chains (more than 150 of them) were listed as cytomegalovirus-associated.

Libraries were prepared by immunoSEQ multiplex PCR; TCRdb keeps only in-frame clonotypes and omits some of them. The sample includes 150,000 to 200,000 clones, approximately 90% of them seen just once. This clonotype originated in a woman aged 25-40 years in good health and CMV-seronegative. The genes are TRBV5-4 and TRBJ2-7; 8 bases agree with TRBD1. Sequences were obtained from PBMCs. The CDR3 reads CASSFPGGSTSYEQYF. The CDR3 DNA is TGTGCCAGCAGCTTCCCAGGGGGCTCTACCTCCTACGAGCAGTACTTC. The full variable domain, its missing parts supplied by reference TRBV5-4 and TRBJ2-7, is ETGVTQSPTHLIKTRGQQVTLRCSSQSGHNTVSWYQQALGQGPQFIFQYYREEENGRGNFPPRFSGLQFPNYSSELNVNALELDDSALYLCASSFPGGSTSYEQYFGPGTRLTVT.